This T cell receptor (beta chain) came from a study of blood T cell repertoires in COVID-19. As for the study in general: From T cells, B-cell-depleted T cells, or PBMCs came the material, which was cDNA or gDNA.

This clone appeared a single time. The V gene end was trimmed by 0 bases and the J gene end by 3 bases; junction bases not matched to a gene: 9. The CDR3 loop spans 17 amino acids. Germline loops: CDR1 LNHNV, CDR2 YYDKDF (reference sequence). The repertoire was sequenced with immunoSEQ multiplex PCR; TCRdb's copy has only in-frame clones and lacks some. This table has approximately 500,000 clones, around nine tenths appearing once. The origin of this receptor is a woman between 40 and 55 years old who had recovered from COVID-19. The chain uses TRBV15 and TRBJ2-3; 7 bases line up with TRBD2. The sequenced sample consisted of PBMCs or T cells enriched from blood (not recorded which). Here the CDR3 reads CATSRDQYAGVTDTQYF. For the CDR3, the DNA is TGTGCCACCAGCAGAGATCAGTATGCGGGAGTTACAGATACGCAGTATTTT.